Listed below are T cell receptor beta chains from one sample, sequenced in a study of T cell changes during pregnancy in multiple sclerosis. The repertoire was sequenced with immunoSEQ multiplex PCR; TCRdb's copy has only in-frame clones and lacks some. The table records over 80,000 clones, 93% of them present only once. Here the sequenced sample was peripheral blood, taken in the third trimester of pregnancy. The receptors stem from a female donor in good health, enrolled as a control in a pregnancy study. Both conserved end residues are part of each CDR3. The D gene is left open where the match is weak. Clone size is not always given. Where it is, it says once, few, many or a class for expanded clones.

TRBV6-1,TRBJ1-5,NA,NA,TGTGCCAGCAGTGAAAGGACAGCTTGGAATCAGCCCCAGCATTTT,CASSERTAWNQPQHF
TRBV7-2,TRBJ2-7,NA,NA,TGTGCCAGCAGCTTAGGTGGCAGGGCTGTTCGTGAGCAGTACTTC,CASSLGGRAVREQYF
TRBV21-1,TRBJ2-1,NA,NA,TGTGCTTGCACCACTCTGTTCTTC,CACTTLFF
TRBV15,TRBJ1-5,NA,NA,TGTGCCACCAGCAGAGATGGAGGGGTCGGTCAGCCCCAGCATTTT,CATSRDGGVGQPQHF
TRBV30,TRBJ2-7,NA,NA,TGTGCCTGGAGTAGAGGGAAGGCCCTCGAGCAGTACTTC,CAWSRGKALEQYF
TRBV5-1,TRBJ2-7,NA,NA,TGCGCTAGCAGCCTGGAGGGACAGATAAGAAACGAGCAGTACTTC,CASSLEGQIRNEQYF
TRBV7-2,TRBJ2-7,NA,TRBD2,TGTGCCAGCAGCTCCCTCGGTGTTAGCGGGACAGAGCAGTACTTC,CASSSLGVSGTEQYF
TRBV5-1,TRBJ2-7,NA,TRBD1,TGCGCCAGCAGCTACAGGGGTTACGAGCAGTACTTC,CASSYRGYEQYF
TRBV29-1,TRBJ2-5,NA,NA,TGCAGCGTTGAAGAACAAGGAGCTGAGACCCAGTACTTC,CSVEEQGAETQYF
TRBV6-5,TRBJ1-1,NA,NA,TGTGCCAGCAGTTACGGGCTGGGCACTGAAGCTTTCTTT,CASSYGLGTEAFF
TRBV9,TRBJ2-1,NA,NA,TGTGCCAGCAGCGTACGACAGGTTAACAATGAGCAGTTCTTC,CASSVRQVNNEQFF
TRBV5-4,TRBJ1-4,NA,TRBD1,TGTGCCAGCAGCTTGGACAGGGGAAGTGAAAAACTGTTTTTT,CASSLDRGSEKLFF
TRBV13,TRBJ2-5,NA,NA,TGTGCCAGCAGCTTAGGCCGGGGTATGGAGACCCAGTACTTC,CASSLGRGMETQYF
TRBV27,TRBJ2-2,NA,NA,TGTGCCAGCAGTTTGCAGTCCGGGGAGCTGTTTTTT,CASSLQSGELFF
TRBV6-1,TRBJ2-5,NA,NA,TGTGCCAGCAGTGAACCAATTACAGCTCTTCAAGAGACCCAGTACTTC,CASSEPITALQETQYF
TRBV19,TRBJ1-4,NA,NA,TGTGCCAGTAGTATTCCGGCGGGGGGCGAAAAACTGTTTTTT,CASSIPAGGEKLFF
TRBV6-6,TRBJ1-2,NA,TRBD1,TGTGCCAGCACTGGGGGGACAGGGGTTGGCTATGGCTACACCTTC,CASTGGTGVGYGYTF
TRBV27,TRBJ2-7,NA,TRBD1,TGTGCCAGCAGTGCGCGGACAGGAAGCTCCTACGAGCAGTACTTC,CASSARTGSSYEQYF
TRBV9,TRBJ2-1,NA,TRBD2,TGTGCCAGCAGCGCCCTAAGTAGCGGGAGTGGGGGTGAGCAGTTCTTC,CASSALSSGSGGEQFF
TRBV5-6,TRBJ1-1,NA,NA,TGTGCCAGCAGCTTCACCGGGACATTTGGTGAAGCTTTCTTT,CASSFTGTFGEAFF
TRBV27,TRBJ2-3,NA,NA,TGTGCCAGCAGTTATTTCGAAAACGCGGCAGATACGCAGTATTTT,CASSYFENAADTQYF
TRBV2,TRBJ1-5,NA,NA,TGTGCCAGCAGTGAACGGGGTGCCAATCAGCCCCAGCATTTT,CASSERGANQPQHF
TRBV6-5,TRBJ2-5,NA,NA,TGTGCCAGCAGGGCCCCCGGGAACCAAGAGACCCAGTACTTC,CASRAPGNQETQYF
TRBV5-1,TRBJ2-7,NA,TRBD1,TGCACACTGCGGGACAGGGGAATTTCAGCGGGAGTCGAGCAGTACTTC,CTLRDRGISAGVEQYF
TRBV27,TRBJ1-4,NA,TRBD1,TGTGCCAGCGGGAGAATCGGGACAGCCGCTGAAAAACTGTTTTTT,CASGRIGTAAEKLFF
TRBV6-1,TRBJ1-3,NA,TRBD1,TGTGCCAGCAGCGTCTGGACAGGAGGTGGCAACACCATATATTTT,CASSVWTGGGNTIYF
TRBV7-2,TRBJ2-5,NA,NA,TGTGCCAGCAGCTTACTCTTTGGGGGGACAGATCAAGAGACCCAGTACTTC,CASSLLFGGTDQETQYF
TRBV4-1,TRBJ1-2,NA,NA,TGCGCCAGCAGCCTGTCCTCGAGAGGGGAGGATGGCTACACCTTC,CASSLSSRGEDGYTF
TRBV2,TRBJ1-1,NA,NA,TGTGCCAGCAGTGGTCTCGGAGGAACTGAAGCTTTCTTT,CASSGLGGTEAFF
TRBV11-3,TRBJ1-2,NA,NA,TGTGCCAGCAGCTTTAGGTCAGGGGCCGGCTACACCTTC,CASSFRSGAGYTF
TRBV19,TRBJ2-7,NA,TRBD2,TGTGCCAGTAGTATCGTTAGCGGGAGCTACGAGCAGTACTTC,CASSIVSGSYEQYF
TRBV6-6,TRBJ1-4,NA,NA,TGTGCCAGCAGTCCCCCGACCCAACCGCGGGAAAAACTGTTTTTT,CASSPPTQPREKLFF
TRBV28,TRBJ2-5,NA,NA,TGTGCCAGCAGGCCACCCAACAGGATCCAAGAGACCCAGTACTTC,CASRPPNRIQETQYF
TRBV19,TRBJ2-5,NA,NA,TGTGCCAGTAACCCAAGGGGGGGAGGGAACGGCCAGTACTTC,CASNPRGGGNGQYF
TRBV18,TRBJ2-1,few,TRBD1,TGTGCCAGCTCACGGGAAAGGACAGGGCAAAACGAGCAGTTCTTC,CASSRERTGQNEQFF
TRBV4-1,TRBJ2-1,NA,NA,TGCGCCAGCAGCCAAGTGTCGGGAGCCCTCTACAATGAGCAGTTCTTC,CASSQVSGALYNEQFF
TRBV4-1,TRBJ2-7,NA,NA,TGCGCCAGCAGCCAAGTTGCAGGGGTTCATAGCTCCTACGAGCAGTACTTC,CASSQVAGVHSSYEQYF
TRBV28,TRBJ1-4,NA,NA,TGTGCCAGCAGTCCGGGAGGGCACAGTGAAAAACTGTTTTTT,CASSPGGHSEKLFF
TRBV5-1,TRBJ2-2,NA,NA,TGCGCCAGCAGCTTGGTTGCGGGGGCATCGTCCGGGGAGCTGTTTTTT,CASSLVAGASSGELFF
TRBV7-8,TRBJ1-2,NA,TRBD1,TGTGCCAGCAGCAAGGACAGGGGGGATGGCTACACCTTC,CASSKDRGDGYTF
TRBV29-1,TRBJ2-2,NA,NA,TGCAGCGTTGACAGGGGAAACACCGGGGAGCTGTTTTTT,CSVDRGNTGELFF